These 30 T cell receptor beta chains were sequenced from one sample in a study of CD8 T cells in Susac syndrome. Random-hexamer reverse transcription was applied to about 0.5 to 1 ug RNA. Each CDR3 protein is one row after TCRdb ran MiXCR on the immunoSEQ multiplex PCR reads. The sample shows 100,000 to 150,000 distinct CDR3 sequences, approximately 95% of them seen only once. The sample was CD8+ T cells from PBMCs. The receptors were sampled from a human donor with multiple sclerosis.

The rearrangement uses TRBV4-1 and TRBJ2-1; 7 positions agree with TRBD2. J gave up 4 bases and V 0 bases, and 6 bases lay outside the gene matches. This CDR3 spans 16 amino acids. Germline V lookup: CDR1 MGHRA, CDR2 YSYEKL. The CDR3, as DNA: TGCGCCAGCAGCCAAGATAGGGGAGGGGCGTACAATGAGCAGTTCTTC. As protein: CASSQDRGGAYNEQFF.

In its sample, this clonotype was seen once. This chain links TRBV7-9 with TRBJ1-2; D is unclear. Trimming took off 2 bases at V and 4 bases at J, with 14 bases between the two ends. Germline V gene data show CDR1 as SEHNR and CDR2 as FQNEAQ (reference sequence). The CDR3 length is 15 residues. DNA for the CDR3: TGTGCCAGCAGCTTAATCCCCGGATCCACCTATGGCTACACCTTC. It encodes CASSLIPGSTYGYTF.

V and J are TRBV6-1 and TRBJ1-2, with TRBD1 matching over 7 bases. The CDR3 runs 13 residues. Germline V gene data show CDR1 as MNHNS and CDR2 as SASEGT. V shed 5 bases, J shed 6 bases, and the junction held 6 bases outside the gene matches. The CDR3 DNA is TGTGCCAGCAGTTTCACAGGGGCGGATGGCTACACCTTC. Encoded protein: CASSFTGADGYTF.

This rearrangement joins TRBV9 to TRBJ2-7; D is unresolved. Trimming cost V 4 bases and J 2 bases, with 13 bases left between them. Germline CDR1 and CDR2: SGDLS and YYNGEE. CDR3 length: 14 residues. CDR3 in DNA: TGTGCCAGCAGCCCCCCAGGCCGACCCTACGAGCAGTACTTC. Translated: CASSPPGRPYEQYF.

The chain's CDR3 is CASSLGPSGGPEKSYNEQFF. DNA of the CDR3: TGTGCCAGCAGCTTAGGGCCTAGCGGGGGGCCCGAAAAATCCTACAATGAGCAGTTCTTC. The chain uses TRBV7-2 and TRBJ2-1; TRBD2 matches at 11 bases. J was trimmed by 1 base and V by 1 base; bases with no gene match: 12. This CDR3 contains 20 residues. Germline loops: CDR1 SGHTA, CDR2 FQGNSA.

This clonotype was observed a single time. The genes are TRBV19 and TRBJ2-1; the D gene is possibly TRBD2 (6 bases). This CDR3 contains 15 residues. Germline loops: CDR1 LNHDA, CDR2 SQIVND (reference sequence). V was clipped by 5 bases and J by 3 bases, with 14 bases between them. Written as DNA, the CDR3 is TGTGCCAGTAGTGTAATGGCGGGGAACTACAATGAGCAGTTCTTC. Its translation: CASSVMAGNYNEQFF.

J is TRBJ2-1 and V is TRBV12-3 or TRBV12-4, with 13 bases aligning to TRBD2. With V trimmed by 4 bases and J by 6 bases, 3 bases remained unmatched. CDR3 length: 15 amino acids. CDR3 bases: TGTGCCAGCAGTTGGGGACTAGCGGGGCCCAATGAGCAGTTCTTC. Encoded protein: CASSWGLAGPNEQFF.

The rearrangement joins TRBV20-1 to TRBJ1-5; a weak D match, TRBD1 (6 bases). The CDR3 runs to 13 residues. Trimming pared 5 bases from V and 4 bases from J, leaving 12 bases between. Germline values: CDR1 DFQATT, CDR2 SNEGSKA (reference sequence). The CDR3 DNA is TGCAGTGCTCAAAACCAGGGGAATCAGCCCCAGCATTTT. Amino acid sequence: CSAQNQGNQPQHF.

This chain uses TRBV29-1 with TRBJ2-1; 7 nucleotides line up with TRBD1. V shed 6 bases, J shed 0 bases, and the junction held 5 bases outside the gene matches. The germline V gene has CDR1 SQVTM and CDR2 ANQGSEA. The CDR3 runs to 14 residues. For the CDR3, the DNA is TGCAGCGTACAAGAGGGGGCCTCCTACAATGAGCAGTTCTTC. Translating it yields CSVQEGASYNEQFF.

This sequence joins TRBV14 and TRBJ2-5; TRBD2 might be the D (5 bases). V was cut by 1 base and J by 5 bases, with 11 bases left in between. The CDR3 totals 14 residues. Germline values: CDR1 SGHDN, CDR2 FVKESK. CDR3 DNA sequence: TGTGCCAGCAGCCAAGGCGGGCAGCCGGAGACCCAGTACTTC. Protein sequence: CASSQGGQPETQYF. Together with reference TRBV14 and TRBJ2-5, the CDR3 gives the full variable domain: EAGVTQFPSHSVIEKGQTVTLRCDPISGHDNLYWYRRVMGKEIKFLLHFVKESKQDESGMPNNRFLAERTGGTYSTLKVQPAELEDSGVYFCASSQGGQPETQYFGPGTRLLVL.

The chain joins TRBV6-1 to TRBJ2-6; TRBD1 or TRBD2 may be the D gene (5 bases each). The CDR3 runs 18 residues. Trimming pared 7 bases from V and 0 bases from J, leaving 19 bases between. Germline-derived CDR1 and CDR2 are MNHNS and SASEGT. This chain's CDR3 is CASKLTGPKSSGANVLTF. Written as DNA, the CDR3 is TGTGCCAGCAAATTGACGGGACCGAAAAGCTCTGGGGCCAACGTCCTGACTTTC.

CDR3 in DNA: TGTGCCAGCAGTGAAAATCGGCCGAGCTCTGGAAACACCATATATTTT. This sequence encodes CASSENRPSSGNTIYF. The J gene is TRBJ1-3, the V gene TRBV6-1; the D is unclear. The CDR3 extends over 16 amino acids. Trimming cost V 2 bases and J 0 bases, with 11 bases left between them. Germline V gives CDR1 MNHNS, CDR2 SASEGT.

The chain uses TRBV9 and TRBJ2-7, with TRBD1 identical over 10 bases. The germline V gene has CDR1 SGDLS and CDR2 YYNGEE. V was pared by 4 bases and J by 7 bases, with 8 bases of the junction left unmatched. This CDR3 comprises 14 residues. This CDR3 is CASSPRDRGWEQYF. The CDR3 bases are TGTGCCAGCAGCCCAAGGGACAGGGGCTGGGAGCAGTACTTC.

J is TRBJ1-1 and V is TRBV6-5, with 8 positions matching TRBD1. The CDR3 covers 14 residues. V lost 8 bases to trimming and J lost 4 bases; unmatched junction nucleotides: 9. Germline CDR1 is MNHEY and CDR2 is SVGAGI. DNA of the CDR3: TGTGCCAGCGCCCAACAGGGGGAAACCACTGAAGCTTTCTTT. This codes for CASAQQGETTEAFF.

The V call is TRBV6-5, the J call TRBJ1-2; D unclear. CDR1 and CDR2 (germline): MNHEY, SVGAGI. Trimming stripped 0 bases from V and 6 bases from J, with 14 bases between. The CDR3 has 15 amino acids. The CDR3 coding sequence is TGTGCCAGCAGTTACTCCGTGGGCAGATTGAATGGCTACACCTTC. Its protein product is CASSYSVGRLNGYTF.

The chain has TRBV7-2 and TRBJ2-1; either TRBD1 or TRBD2 may supply D (5 bases each). This CDR3 contains 17 residues. V was pared by 2 bases and J by 0 bases, with 14 bases between. CDR1 and CDR2 (germline): SGHTA, FQGNSA. In DNA form, the CDR3 reads TGTGCCAGCAGCTTATGGGGCGGGTCGAGCTCCTACAATGAGCAGTTCTTC. It translates to CASSLWGGSSSYNEQFF.

CDR3 residues: CASSASRGTDTQYF. CDR3 in DNA: TGTGCCAGCAGCGCGAGTAGGGGCACAGATACGCAGTATTTT. V is TRBV9 and J is TRBJ2-3; D gene uncertain. Germline-derived CDR1 and CDR2 are SGDLS and YYNGEE. Trimming took off 3 bases at V and 1 base at J, with 9 bases between the two ends. The CDR3 is made up of 14 amino acids.

CDR3 in DNA: TGTGCCAGTAGTCCCGAGACAGGGTCTTGGGAGCAGTACGTC. It is translated as CASSPETGSWEQYV. This rearrangement joins TRBV19 to TRBJ2-7, with 7 nucleotides matching TRBD1. Trimming at V came to 5 bases and at J to 7 bases, leaving 11 bases not matched to a gene. CDR1 and CDR2 (germline): LNHDA, SQIVND (reference sequence). This CDR3 contains 14 residues.

CDR3 nucleotide sequence: TGTGCCAGCAGCTCAATCGTTTCCGCCGGGGCTGAAGCTTTCTTT. Its protein product is CASSSIVSAGAEAFF. This chain joins TRBV7-9 and TRBJ1-1; D is ambiguous. Trimming stripped 4 bases from V and 6 bases from J, with 18 bases between. The CDR3 extends over 15 amino acids. Germline CDR1 is SEHNR and CDR2 is FQNEAQ (reference sequence).

The CDR3 region is CAISEGGAPSYEQYF. The CDR3 region has the DNA TGTGCCATCAGTGAGGGGGGCGCACCAAGCTACGAGCAGTACTTC. J is TRBJ2-7 and V is TRBV10-3, with D perhaps matching TRBD1 (6 bases). Looked up from germline, CDR1 is ENHRY and CDR2 is SYGVKD. The CDR3 runs to 15 residues. Trimming left V 2 bases short and J 3 bases short, with 14 bases between.

This chain links TRBV19 with TRBJ2-4; D is unclear. Trimming removed 3 bases at V and 0 bases at J, with 15 bases between. The CDR3 length is 17 residues. CDR1 and CDR2 (germline): LNHDA, SQIVND (reference sequence). CDR3 DNA: TGTGCCAGTAGTATCCGGGCCGGTTCGCTAGCCAAAAACATTCAGTACTTC. Its protein is CASSIRAGSLAKNIQYF.

This clonotype was counted only a few times. This CDR3 is CASGFSYEQYF. DNA of the CDR3: TGTGCTTCAGGTTTCTCCTACGAGCAGTACTTC. The genes are TRBV10-3 and TRBJ2-7; no reliable D call. Per the germline V gene, CDR1 is ENHRY and CDR2 is SYGVKD. CDR3 length: 11 residues.

V usage is TRBV5-1 and J usage is TRBJ2-1, with 9 bases that match TRBD2. With V trimmed by 4 bases and J by 7 bases, 12 bases remained unmatched. Looked up from germline, CDR1 is SGHRS and CDR2 is YFSETQ. This CDR3 contains 16 residues. The DNA for the CDR3 is TGCGCCAGCAGCGTTGATAGCGGGGGTGCTTTTAATGAGCAGTTCTTC. It encodes CASSVDSGGAFNEQFF.

The V and J genes are TRBV29-1 and TRBJ2-1; D is unclear. From germline, CDR1 is SQVTM and CDR2 ANQGSEA. With 5 bases removed from V and 5 bases from J, the gap between germline ends came to 7 bases. The CDR3 totals 11 residues. The CDR3 loop reads CSVLTHNEQFF. Written as DNA, the CDR3 is TGCAGCGTTCTCACCCACAATGAGCAGTTCTTC.

The chain is built from TRBV5-1 and TRBJ2-1; TRBD2 matches at 8 bases. Germline CDR1 SGHRS, CDR2 YFSETQ. The trim removed 1 base at V and 8 bases at J, leaving 8 bases unmatched. This CDR3 comprises 15 residues. The CDR3, as DNA: TGCGCCAGCAGCTTGCGGGAGGGCGGCCGGTATGAGCAGTTCTTC. It codes for CASSLREGGRYEQFF.

The V and J genes are TRBV9 and TRBJ2-1; D remains ambiguous. The CDR3 has 16 amino acids. The germline CDR1 and CDR2 sequences are SGDLS and YYNGEE. V shed 3 bases and J shed 0 bases, with 13 bases lying between them. The CDR3: CASSAQRHRSYNEQFF. DNA of the CDR3: TGTGCCAGCAGCGCACAAAGACACCGCTCCTACAATGAGCAGTTCTTC.

The chain recombines TRBV2 with TRBJ2-3; D is unclear. The V gene's germline CDR1 is SNHLY and CDR2 FYNNEI. The CDR3 runs 14 residues. V lost 3 bases and J lost 3, with 10 bases in between. The CDR3 here is CASSDSTETDTQYF. The DNA for the CDR3 is TGTGCCAGCAGTGATAGCACAGAGACAGATACGCAGTATTTT. Full variable domain (outside the CDR3, taken from reference TRBV2 and TRBJ2-3): EPEVTQTPSHQVTQMGQEVILRCVPISNHLYFYWYRQILGQKVEFLVSFYNNEISEKSEIFDDQFSVERPDGSNFTLKIRSTKLEDSAMYFCASSDSTETDTQYFGPGTRLTVL.

The chain has TRBV6-1 and TRBJ2-2; no definite D call. Trimming removed 2 bases from V and 3 bases from J, with 7 bases in between. The CDR3 contains 14 residues. The germline V gene has CDR1 MNHNS and CDR2 SASEGT. CDR3 sequence: CASSEWADTGELFF. The CDR3 nucleotides read TGTGCCAGCAGTGAATGGGCCGACACCGGGGAGCTGTTTTTT.

This sequence joins TRBV28 and TRBJ2-5; 9 nucleotides align to TRBD1. The length of the CDR3 is 15 residues. J gave up 2 bases and V 6 bases, and 7 bases lay outside the gene matches. Germline V lookup: CDR1 MDHEN, CDR2 SYDVKM. CDR3 in amino acids: CASSSTGGWQETQYF. The CDR3 DNA is TGTGCCAGCAGCTCGACAGGGGGGTGGCAAGAGACCCAGTACTTC.

The chain carries TRBV7-3 and TRBJ2-1; TRBD2 matches at 11 bases. V shed 5 bases, J shed 4 bases, and the junction held 7 bases outside the gene matches. CDR3 size: 16 residues. The V gene's germline CDR1 is SGHTA and CDR2 FQGTGA. CDR3 sequence reads: CASSRTSGREYNEQFF. DNA of the CDR3: TGTGCCAGCAGCCGCACTAGCGGGAGAGAATACAATGAGCAGTTCTTC.